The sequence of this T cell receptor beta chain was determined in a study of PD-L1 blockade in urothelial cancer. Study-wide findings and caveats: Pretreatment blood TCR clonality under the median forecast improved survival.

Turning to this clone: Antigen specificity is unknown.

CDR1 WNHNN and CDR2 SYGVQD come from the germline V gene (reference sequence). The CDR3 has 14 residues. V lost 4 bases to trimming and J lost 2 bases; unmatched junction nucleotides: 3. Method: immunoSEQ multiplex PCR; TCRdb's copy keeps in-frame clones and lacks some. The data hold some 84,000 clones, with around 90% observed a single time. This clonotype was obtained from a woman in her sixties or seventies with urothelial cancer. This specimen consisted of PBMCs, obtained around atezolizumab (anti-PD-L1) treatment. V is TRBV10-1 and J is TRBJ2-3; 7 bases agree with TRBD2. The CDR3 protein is CASSVAGATDTQYF. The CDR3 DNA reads TGCGCCAGCAGTGTGGCGGGAGCCACAGATACGCAGTATTTT.